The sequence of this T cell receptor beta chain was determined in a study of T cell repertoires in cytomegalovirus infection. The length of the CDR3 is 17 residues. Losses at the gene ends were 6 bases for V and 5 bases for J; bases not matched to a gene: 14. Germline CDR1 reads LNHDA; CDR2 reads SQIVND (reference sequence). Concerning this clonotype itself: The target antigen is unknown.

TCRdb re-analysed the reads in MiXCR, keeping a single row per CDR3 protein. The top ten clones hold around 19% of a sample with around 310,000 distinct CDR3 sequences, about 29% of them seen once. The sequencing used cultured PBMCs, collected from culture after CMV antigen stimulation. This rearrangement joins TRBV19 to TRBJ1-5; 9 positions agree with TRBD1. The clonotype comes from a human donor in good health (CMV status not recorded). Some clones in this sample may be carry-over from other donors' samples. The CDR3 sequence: CASRRITGQGLYQPQHF. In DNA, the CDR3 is TGTGCCAGTAGAAGAATTACGGGACAGGGTTTATATCAGCCCCAGCATTTT.